This paragraph reports one TCR beta chain. The antigen is not known. J was trimmed by 0 bases and V by 0 bases; bases with no gene match: 5. The CDR3 spans 16 residues. The germline V gene encodes CDR1 SGHRS and CDR2 YFSETQ. The data originate from a study of pediatric ulcerative colitis. Whole-study results and caveats: Ulcerative colitis patients shared more blood-rectal clones than controls. Acute severe colitis showed lower rectal diversity from clonal expansions.

Some clones are missing from TCRdb's copy, which holds only in-frame ones; the method was immunoSEQ multiplex PCR. The sample contains tens of thousands of clones, 80% to 90% of which appear only once. The sequence was collected from a boy aged 10-17 years who was a control in a study of pediatric ulcerative colitis. Material: blood. The V gene is TRBV5-1, the J gene TRBJ2-7; 8 positions agree with TRBD1. The CDR3, as DNA: TGCGCCAGCAGCTTGGAACCGGGACAGGTCTCCTACGAGCAGTACTTC. Translation gives CASSLEPGQVSYEQYF.